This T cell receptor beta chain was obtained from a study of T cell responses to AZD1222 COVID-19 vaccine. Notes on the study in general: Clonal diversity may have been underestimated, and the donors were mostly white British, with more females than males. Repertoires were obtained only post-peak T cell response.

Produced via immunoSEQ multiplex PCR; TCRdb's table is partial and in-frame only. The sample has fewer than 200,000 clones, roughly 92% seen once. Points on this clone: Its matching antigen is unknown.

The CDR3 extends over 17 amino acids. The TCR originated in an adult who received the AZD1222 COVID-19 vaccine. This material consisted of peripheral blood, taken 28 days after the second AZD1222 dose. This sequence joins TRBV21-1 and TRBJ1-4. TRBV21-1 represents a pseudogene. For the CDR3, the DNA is TGTGCCAGCAGCAAAGCATTGAGGGGTCGAACTAATGAAAAACTGTTTTTT. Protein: CASSKALRGRTNEKLFF.